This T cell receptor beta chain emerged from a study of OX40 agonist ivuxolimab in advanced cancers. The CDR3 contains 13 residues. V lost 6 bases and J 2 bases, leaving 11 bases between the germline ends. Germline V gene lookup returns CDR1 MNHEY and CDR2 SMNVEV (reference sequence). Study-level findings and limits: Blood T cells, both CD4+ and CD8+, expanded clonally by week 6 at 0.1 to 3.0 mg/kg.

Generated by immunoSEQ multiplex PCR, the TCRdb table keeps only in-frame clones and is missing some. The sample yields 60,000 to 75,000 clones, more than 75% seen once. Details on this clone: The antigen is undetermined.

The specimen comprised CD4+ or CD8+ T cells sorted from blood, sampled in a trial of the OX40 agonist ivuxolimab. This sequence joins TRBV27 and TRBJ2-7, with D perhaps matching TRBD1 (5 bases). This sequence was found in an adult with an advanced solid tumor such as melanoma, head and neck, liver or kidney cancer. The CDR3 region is CASSYRSPYEQYF. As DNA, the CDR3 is TGTGCCAGCAGCTACAGGTCACCCTACGAGCAGTACTTC.